The 24 T cell receptor beta chains reported below all come from one sample, sequenced in a study of shared clonotypes between healthy human individuals. TCRdb keeps only in-frame clones here, not all; method: immunoSEQ multiplex PCR. The data hold around 500,000 clones, with 65% to 85% observed a single time. The sample was PBMCs. The receptor source for this set is a woman aged 40-49 years in good health. Some clones in this sample may be carry-over from other donors' samples.

The chain links TRBV5-6 to TRBJ2-7; 8 bases align to TRBD1. This CDR3 spans 14 amino acids. Germline values: CDR1 SGHDT, CDR2 YYEEEE. After removal of 3 bases from V and 0 bases from J, the junction contained 2 bases not matched to a gene. CDR3 residues: CASSWDRSSYEQYF. The CDR3 DNA sequence: TGTGCCAGCAGCTGGGACAGGAGCTCCTACGAGCAGTACTTC.

This chain joins TRBV5-4 and TRBJ2-5, with D unclear. Germline CDR1 and CDR2: SGHNT and YYREEE (reference sequence). This CDR3 comprises 11 residues. With 2 bases removed from V and 4 bases from J, the gap between germline ends came to 3 bases. The CDR3 DNA sequence: TGTGCCAGCAGCTTTCGAGAGACCCAGTACTTC. This sequence encodes CASSFRETQYF.

Remarks on this clone: This likely came from a read error, as a far larger clone is one base away. The V call is TRBV30, the J call TRBJ2-1, with D perhaps TRBD2 (6 bases). CDR3 length equals 13 residues. Germline V gives CDR1 GTSNPN, CDR2 SVGIG (reference sequence). V lost 3 bases to trimming and J lost 2 bases, with 8 bases between them. CDR3 in amino acids: CAWSRRAYNEQFF. The CDR3 bases are TGTGCCTGGAGCAGGAGGGCCTACAATGAGCAGTTCTTC.

CDR3 sequence: CSVEGRGPESSGNTIYF. The CDR3 coding sequence is TGCAGCGTTGAAGGTCGGGGGCCAGAAAGCTCTGGAAACACCATATATTTT. The rearrangement joins TRBV29-1 to TRBJ1-3; TRBD1 might be the D (6 bases). The germline V gene has CDR1 SQVTM and CDR2 ANQGSEA. Trimming cost V 1 base and J 0 bases, with 16 bases left between them. The CDR3 runs 17 residues. Looking up the rest from reference TRBV29-1 and TRBJ1-3 gives the full variable domain: SAVISQKPSRDICQRGTSLTIQCQVDSQVTMMFWYRQQPGQSLTLIATANQGSEATYESGFVIDKFPISRPNLTFSTLTVSNMSPEDSSIYLCSVEGRGPESSGNTIYFGEGSWLTVV.

The chain carries TRBV29-1 and TRBJ2-5; maybe TRBD2 (6 bases). The V end lost 5 bases, the J end lost 3 bases, and 13 bases lay between the germline ends. The CDR3 has 13 residues. Germline CDR1 is SQVTM and CDR2 is ANQGSEA. The CDR3 reads CSVTQGGEETQYF. The CDR3 DNA reads as TGCAGCGTTACCCAGGGAGGAGAAGAGACCCAGTACTTC.

The CDR3 protein is CASSLGPDTQYF. The CDR3 bases are TGTGCCAGCAGCTTAGGGCCAGATACGCAGTATTTT. The chain has TRBV7-2 and TRBJ2-3; D gene unclear. There are 12 residues in the CDR3. The V end was cut by 1 base, the J end by 4 bases, with 3 bases between. The germline V gene encodes CDR1 SGHTA and CDR2 FQGNSA.

The chain recombines TRBV28 with TRBJ2-7; 9 nucleotides line up with TRBD1. This CDR3 comprises 14 residues. J lost 2 bases, V lost 6 bases, and 5 bases had no gene match. Germline V gene sequence: CDR1 MDHEN, CDR2 SYDVKM. CDR3 sequence (DNA): TGTGCCAGCAGCCCGGGACAGGGACCCTACGAGCAGTACTTC. Amino acid sequence: CASSPGQGPYEQYF.

About this clone: This sample also contains other DNA sequences that code for the same CDR3. This chain links TRBV29-1 with TRBJ2-7, with D maybe TRBD1 (6 bases). The end of the DNA is better explained by TRBJ2-5, so the J call may be wrong. The CDR3 spans 14 residues. The germline CDR1 and CDR2 sequences are SQVTM and ANQGSEA. CDR3 sequence reads: CSVEEGTIQETQYF. DNA for the CDR3: TGCAGCGTTGAAGAAGGGACAATCCAAGAGACCCAGTACTTC.

The rearrangement uses TRBV5-1 and TRBJ2-1; 10 bases match TRBD2. CDR1 and CDR2 (germline): SGHRS, YFSETQ. V lost 4 bases to trimming and J lost 6 bases; unmatched junction nucleotides: 16. The CDR3 covers 18 residues. The CDR3 coding sequence is TGCGCCAGCAGCCGTGTGGGGCTAGCGGGAGAGGGATTCAATGAGCAGTTCTTC. This gives the protein CASSRVGLAGEGFNEQFF.

A word on this clone: This specimen includes other DNA sequences encoding the same CDR3. The chain carries TRBV7-3 and TRBJ2-5; TRBD1 is a possible D gene (5 bases). The V gene's germline CDR1 is SGHTA and CDR2 FQGTGA. V lost 6 bases and J lost 1, with 9 bases in between. The CDR3 is made up of 13 amino acids. In DNA, the CDR3 is TGTGCCAGCAGTCAAGGGGCCCAAGAGACCCAGTACTTC. It yields the protein CASSQGAQETQYF.

The chain recombines TRBV11-3 with TRBJ2-3; D is uncertain. V gave up 5 bases and J gave up 4 bases, with 10 bases separating them. There are 13 residues in the CDR3. The germline gives CDR1 SGHNT, CDR2 YENEEA. CDR3: CASSPRLADTQYF. The CDR3 DNA reads as TGTGCCAGCAGCCCCCGACTGGCAGATACGCAGTATTTT.

This clone was seen at least ten times. Being one base from a much bigger clone, this may be a read error. Additional DNA sequences in this sample encode the identical CDR3. The chain recombines TRBV30 with TRBJ1-5; possible D gene TRBD1, 6 bases. The ends were cut back, 2 bases at V and 5 bases at J, with 13 bases in the middle. This CDR3 spans 14 amino acids. Germline V gene lookup returns CDR1 GTSNPN and CDR2 SVGIG (reference sequence). The CDR3 region has the DNA TGTGCCTGGAGTACCGGGACACTAGATCAGCCCCAGCATTTT. Translating gives CAWSTGTLDQPQHF.

This clone was seen only once. The chain links TRBV28 to TRBJ1-1; D gene unclear. V gave up 2 bases and J gave up 1 base, with 8 bases separating them. CDR3 length: 14 amino acids. The germline V gene encodes CDR1 MDHEN and CDR2 SYDVKM. CDR3 residues: CASSLVSENTEAFF. CDR3 DNA sequence: TGTGCCAGCAGTTTAGTATCGGAGAACACTGAAGCTTTCTTT.

This rearrangement joins TRBV19 to TRBJ2-6, with TRBD1 as a possible D gene (5 bases). From germline, CDR1 is LNHDA and CDR2 SQIVND (reference sequence). Trimming cost V 5 bases and J 1 base, with 9 bases left between them. The CDR3 is 15 residues long. Written as DNA, the CDR3 is TGTGCCAGTAGTTTCAGGGTATCTGGGGCCAACGTCCTGACTTTC. The encoded protein is CASSFRVSGANVLTF.

The rearrangement joins TRBV2 to TRBJ1-1; TRBD1 is a possible D gene (6 bases). Germline CDR1 and CDR2: SNHLY and FYNNEI. Trimming took off 4 bases at V and 7 bases at J, with 13 bases between the two ends. This CDR3 has 13 residues. The CDR3 DNA sequence: TGTGCCAGCAGTGGGTCAGGGGAGGTTGAAGCTTTCTTT. This sequence encodes CASSGSGEVEAFF.

The V call is TRBV29-1, the J call TRBJ2-3, with 7 bases matching TRBD1. J was trimmed by 2 bases and V by 0 bases; bases with no gene match: 5. This CDR3 comprises 15 residues. Looked up from germline, CDR1 is SQVTM and CDR2 is ANQGSEA. CDR3 loop: CSVEDLGQNTDTQYF. In nucleotides, the CDR3 is TGCAGCGTTGAAGATCTGGGACAGAACACAGATACGCAGTATTTT.

Points on this clone: Mismatch with germline at one junction end may stem from a read error. The rearrangement uses TRBV7-7 and TRBJ2-1; D call uncertain. CDR1 and CDR2 (germline): SSHAT, FNYEAQ (reference sequence). CDR3 size: 14 residues. This CDR3 is CASSLVGQDNEQFF. DNA for the CDR3: TGTGCTAGCAGCTTAGTCGGGCAAGACAATGAGCAGTTCTTC.

The chain joins TRBV7-9 to TRBJ2-7; no clear D gene. CDR3 length equals 15 residues. CDR1 is SEHNR, CDR2 FQNEAQ, per germline (reference sequence). V lost 1 base to trimming and J lost 2 bases, with 12 bases between them. CDR3: CASSLGDIGPYEQYF. CDR3 coding DNA: TGTGCCAGCAGCTTAGGGGATATAGGCCCCTACGAGCAGTACTTC. Combining the CDR3 with reference TRBV7-9 and TRBJ2-7 gives the whole variable domain DTGVSQNPRHKITKRGQNVTFRCDPISEHNRLYWYRQTLGQGPEFLTYFQNEAQLEKSRLLSDRFSAERPKGSFSTLEIQRTEQGDSAMYLCASSLGDIGPYEQYFGPGTRLTVT.

The CDR3 coding sequence is TGTGCCAGCTCACCCGGACTGACAGGCGCTGAAGCTTTCTTT. The encoded protein is CASSPGLTGAEAFF. This chain connects TRBV18 to TRBJ1-1; D is possibly TRBD1 (6 bases). Trimming stripped 3 bases from V and 6 bases from J, with 14 bases between. Germline assignment: CDR1 KGHSH and CDR2 LQKENI. The CDR3 contains 14 residues.

With respect to this clone: A far larger clone is a single base away, which makes a read error likely. The rearrangement joins TRBV5-1 to TRBJ2-1; 11 bases fit TRBD2. The V gene's germline CDR1 is SGHRS and CDR2 YFSETQ. The ends lost 9 bases at V and 5 bases at J; junction bases unmatched: 7. This CDR3 is 14 amino acids long. The CDR3, as DNA: TGCGCCATCTCGACTAGCGGGAAGGACAATGAGCAGTTCTTC. Its translation is CAISTSGKDNEQFF.

This chain connects TRBV19 to TRBJ2-7, with 8 bases matching TRBD1. The V segment lost 3 bases and the J segment 2 bases; nucleotides outside the gene matches: 6. Germline CDR1 LNHDA, CDR2 SQIVND (reference sequence). This CDR3 comprises 15 residues. The CDR3 bases are TGTGCCAGTAGTATCCACGGACAGGGAACCTACGAGCAGTACTTC. This codes for CASSIHGQGTYEQYF. The full variable domain, in which reference TRBV19 and TRBJ2-7 provide the parts outside the CDR3, is DGGITQSPKYLFRKEGQNVTLSCEQNLNHDAMYWYRQDPGQGLRLIYYSQIVNDFQKGDIAEGYSVSREKKESFPLTVTSAQKNPTAFYLCASSIHGQGTYEQYFGPGTRLTVT.

This clone was observed once. The V call is TRBV27, the J call TRBJ1-1; no clear D gene. Looked up from germline, CDR1 is MNHEY and CDR2 is SMNVEV (reference sequence). CDR3 length: 14 amino acids. V lost 5 bases to trimming and J lost 4 bases, with 14 bases between them. The CDR3 reads CASSRDPPGTEAFF. The CDR3 nucleotides read TGTGCCAGCAGTCGAGACCCTCCGGGCACTGAAGCTTTCTTT.

The chain carries TRBV15 and TRBJ2-7, with D tentatively TRBD2 (6 bases). This CDR3 has 14 amino acids. V lost 2 bases and J 1 base, leaving 9 bases between the germline ends. The V gene's germline CDR1 is LNHNV and CDR2 YYDKDF (reference sequence). CDR3 bases: TGTGCCACCAGCAGAACGGGAGCATCCTACGAGCAGTACTTC. Translated: CATSRTGASYEQYF.

In its sample, this clone was seen many times. This CDR3 is also generated by other DNA sequences in the sample. CDR3 DNA: TGTGCCAGCAGTCACGGGACAGGGCTGACCGGGGCCAACGTCCTGACTTTC. Its protein is CASSHGTGLTGANVLTF. The rearrangement joins TRBV27 to TRBJ2-6, with 9 bases that match TRBD1. Germline CDR1 reads MNHEY; CDR2 reads SMNVEV (reference sequence). The length of the CDR3 is 17 residues. V dropped 5 bases and J dropped 4; count of bases not matched to a gene: 9.